This TCR beta chain was profiled in a study of blood T cell repertoires in COVID-19. Study information: COVID-19 samples, acute and convalescent, were from the United States, Italy and Spain. Sources were T cells, B-cell-depleted T cells, or PBMCs; the material itself was cDNA or gDNA.

This clone was seen a few times. In the source study's methods: For nucleated cells, counts were estimated from reference gene primer amplification. The assay was immunoSEQ multiplex PCR, and TCRdb's table has in-frame clones only and misses some. The V and J calls and clone size are taken from that table; D and trimming were inferred from the DNA. Of 85,000 to 95,000 clones detected, roughly 86% appear once; the ten largest clones hold under 8%. The CDR3 extends over 16 amino acids. The ends lost 2 bases at V and 4 bases at J; junction bases unmatched: 12. Per the germline V gene, CDR1 is GTSNPN and CDR2 is SVGIG (reference sequence).

The chain has TRBV30 and TRBJ2-5; 8 bases agree with TRBD2. The TCR sequence derives from a human donor with acute or convalescent COVID-19. The donor label of this sample is uncertain. Sequencing was performed on peripheral blood. This CDR3 reads CAWSPSSGGQLETQYF. The CDR3 nucleotides are TGTGCCTGGAGTCCCTCTTCGGGGGGGCAACTAGAGACCCAGTACTTC.